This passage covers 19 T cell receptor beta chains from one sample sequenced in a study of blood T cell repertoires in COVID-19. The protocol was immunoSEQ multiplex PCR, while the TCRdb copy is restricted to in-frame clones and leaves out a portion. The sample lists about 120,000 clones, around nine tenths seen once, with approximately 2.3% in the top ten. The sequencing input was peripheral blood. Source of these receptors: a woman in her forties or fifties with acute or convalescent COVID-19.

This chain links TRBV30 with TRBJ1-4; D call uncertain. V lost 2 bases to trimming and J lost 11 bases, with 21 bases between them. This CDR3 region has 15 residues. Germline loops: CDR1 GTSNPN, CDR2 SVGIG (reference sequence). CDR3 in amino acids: CAWSSLGLNEGKLFF. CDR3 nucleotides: TGTGCCTGGAGTTCGCTCGGACTCAATGAGGGCAAACTGTTTTTT.

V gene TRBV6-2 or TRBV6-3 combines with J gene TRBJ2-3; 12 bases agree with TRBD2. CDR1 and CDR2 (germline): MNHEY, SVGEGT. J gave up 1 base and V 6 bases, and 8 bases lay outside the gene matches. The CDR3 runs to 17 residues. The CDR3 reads CASSGTSGPGGTDTQYF. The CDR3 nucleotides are TGTGCCAGCAGCGGGACTAGCGGGCCTGGGGGCACAGATACGCAGTATTTT.

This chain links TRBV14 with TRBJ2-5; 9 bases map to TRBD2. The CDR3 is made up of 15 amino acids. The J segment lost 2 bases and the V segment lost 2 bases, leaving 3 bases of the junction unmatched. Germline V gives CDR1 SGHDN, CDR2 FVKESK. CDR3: CASSQLAGAQETQYF. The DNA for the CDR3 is TGTGCCAGCAGCCAATTAGCGGGAGCTCAAGAGACCCAGTACTTC.

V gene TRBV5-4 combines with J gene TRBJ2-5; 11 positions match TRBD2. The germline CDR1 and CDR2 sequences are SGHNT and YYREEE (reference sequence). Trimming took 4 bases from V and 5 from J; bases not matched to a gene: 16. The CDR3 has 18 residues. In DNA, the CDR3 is TGTGCCAGCAGCGCCGGCGTGGCTAGCGGGGGGCGGAGGGAGACCCAGTACTTC. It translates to CASSAGVASGGRRETQYF.

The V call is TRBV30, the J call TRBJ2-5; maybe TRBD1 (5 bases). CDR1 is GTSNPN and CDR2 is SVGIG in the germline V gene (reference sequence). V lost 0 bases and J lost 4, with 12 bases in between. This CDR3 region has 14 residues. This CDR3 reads CAWSVKGIAETQYF. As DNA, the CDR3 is TGTGCCTGGAGTGTTAAGGGGATCGCAGAGACCCAGTACTTC.

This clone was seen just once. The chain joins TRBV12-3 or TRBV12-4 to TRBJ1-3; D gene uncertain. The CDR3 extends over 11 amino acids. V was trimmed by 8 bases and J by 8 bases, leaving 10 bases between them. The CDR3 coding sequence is TGTGCCAGCGGAGACCCCCACACCATATATTTT. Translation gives CASGDPHTIYF.

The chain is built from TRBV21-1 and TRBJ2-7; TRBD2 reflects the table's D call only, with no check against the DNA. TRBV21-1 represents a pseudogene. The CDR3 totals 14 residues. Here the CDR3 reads CARRASGISYEQYF. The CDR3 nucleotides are TGTGCCAGAAGGGCTAGCGGGATCTCCTACGAGCAGTACTTC.

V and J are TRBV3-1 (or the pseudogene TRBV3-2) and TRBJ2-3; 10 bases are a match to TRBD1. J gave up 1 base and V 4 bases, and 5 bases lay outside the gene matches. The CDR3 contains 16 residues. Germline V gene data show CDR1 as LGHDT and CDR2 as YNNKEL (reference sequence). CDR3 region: CASSLRGTGGTDTQYF. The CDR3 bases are TGTGCCAGCAGCCTAAGGGGGACAGGGGGCACAGATACGCAGTATTTT.

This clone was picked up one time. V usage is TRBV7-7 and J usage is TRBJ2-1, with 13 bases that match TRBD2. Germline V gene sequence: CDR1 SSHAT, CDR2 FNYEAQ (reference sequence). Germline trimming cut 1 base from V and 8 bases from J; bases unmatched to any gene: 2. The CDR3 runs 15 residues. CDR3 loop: CASSLGTSGSHEQFF. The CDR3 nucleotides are TGTGCCAGCAGCTTAGGGACTAGCGGGAGTCATGAGCAGTTCTTC.

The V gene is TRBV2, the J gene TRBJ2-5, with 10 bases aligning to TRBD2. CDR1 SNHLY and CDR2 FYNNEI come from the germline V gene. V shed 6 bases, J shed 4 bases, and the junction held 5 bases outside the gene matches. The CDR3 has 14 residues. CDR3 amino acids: CASRQRGGLETQYF. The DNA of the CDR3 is TGTGCCAGCAGGCAGCGGGGGGGCCTAGAGACCCAGTACTTC. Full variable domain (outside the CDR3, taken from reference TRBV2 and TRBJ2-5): EPEVTQTPSHQVTQMGQEVILRCVPISNHLYFYWYRQILGQKVEFLVSFYNNEISEKSEIFDDQFSVERPDGSNFTLKIRSTKLEDSAMYFCASRQRGGLETQYFGPGTRLLVL.

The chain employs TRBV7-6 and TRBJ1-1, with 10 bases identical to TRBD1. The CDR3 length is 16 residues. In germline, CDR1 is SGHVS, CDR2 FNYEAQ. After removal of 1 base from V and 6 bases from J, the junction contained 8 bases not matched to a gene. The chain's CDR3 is CASSLVGTGVGAEAFF. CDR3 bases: TGTGCCAGCAGCTTAGTAGGGACAGGGGTGGGGGCTGAAGCTTTCTTT.

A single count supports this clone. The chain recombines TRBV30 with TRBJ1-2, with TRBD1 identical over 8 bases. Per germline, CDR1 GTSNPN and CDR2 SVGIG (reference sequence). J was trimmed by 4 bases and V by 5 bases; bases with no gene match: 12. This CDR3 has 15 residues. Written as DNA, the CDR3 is TGTGCCTGGGGCCCCTGGACAGGGCAAGTCTATGGCTACACCTTC. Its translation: CAWGPWTGQVYGYTF.

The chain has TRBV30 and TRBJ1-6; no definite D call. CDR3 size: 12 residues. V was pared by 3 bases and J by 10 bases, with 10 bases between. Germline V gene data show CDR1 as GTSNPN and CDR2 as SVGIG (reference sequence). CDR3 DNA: TGTGCCTGGAGGGAGGGCAGGTCACCCCTCCACTTT. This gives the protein CAWREGRSPLHF.

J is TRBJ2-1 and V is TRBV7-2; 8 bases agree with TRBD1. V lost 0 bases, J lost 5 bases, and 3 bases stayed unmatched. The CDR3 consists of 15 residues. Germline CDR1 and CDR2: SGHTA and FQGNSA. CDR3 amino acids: CASSLARDRNNEQFF. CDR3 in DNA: TGTGCCAGCAGCTTAGCGCGGGACAGGAACAATGAGCAGTTCTTC.

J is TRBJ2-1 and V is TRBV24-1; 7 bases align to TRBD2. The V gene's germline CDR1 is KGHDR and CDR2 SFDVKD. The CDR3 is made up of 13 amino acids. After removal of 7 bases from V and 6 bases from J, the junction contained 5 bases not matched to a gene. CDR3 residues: CATRAGATNEQFF. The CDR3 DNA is TGTGCCACCAGGGCGGGAGCGACCAATGAGCAGTTCTTC.

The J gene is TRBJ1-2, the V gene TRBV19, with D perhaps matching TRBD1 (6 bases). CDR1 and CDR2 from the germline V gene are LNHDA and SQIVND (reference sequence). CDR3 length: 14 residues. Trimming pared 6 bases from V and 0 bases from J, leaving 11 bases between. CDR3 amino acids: CASSRTVANYGYTF. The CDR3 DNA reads TGTGCCAGTAGCAGGACAGTTGCTAACTATGGCTACACCTTC.

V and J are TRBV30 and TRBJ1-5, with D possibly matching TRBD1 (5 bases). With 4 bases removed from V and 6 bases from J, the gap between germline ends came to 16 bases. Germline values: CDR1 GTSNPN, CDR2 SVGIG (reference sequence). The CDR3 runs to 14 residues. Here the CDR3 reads CAWKGIGGSQPQHF. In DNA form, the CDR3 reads TGTGCCTGGAAGGGCATTGGGGGGAGTCAGCCCCAGCATTTT.

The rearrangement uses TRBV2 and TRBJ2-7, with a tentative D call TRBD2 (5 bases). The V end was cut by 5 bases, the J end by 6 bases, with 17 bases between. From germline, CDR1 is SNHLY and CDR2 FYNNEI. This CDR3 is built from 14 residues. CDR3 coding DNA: TGTGCCAGCAGTCGACTACCCTCCGACGGCGAGCAGTACTTC. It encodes CASSRLPSDGEQYF.

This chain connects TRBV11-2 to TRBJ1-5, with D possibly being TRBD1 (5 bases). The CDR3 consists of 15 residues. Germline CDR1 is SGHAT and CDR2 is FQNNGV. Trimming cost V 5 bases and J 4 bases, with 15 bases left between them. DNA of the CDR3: TGTGCCAGCAGCATTCAGGGTAAAGGAAATCAGCCCCAGCATTTT. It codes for CASSIQGKGNQPQHF.